The 11 T cell receptor beta chains listed next were all sequenced from one sample in a study of blood T cell repertoires in COVID-19. The repertoire was sequenced with immunoSEQ multiplex PCR; TCRdb's copy has only in-frame clones and lacks some. The sample holds around 340,000 clones, about 86% seen once. Sequencing was done on a sample of PBMCs or T cells enriched from blood (not recorded which). The receptors originated from a woman aged 40-49 years with acute COVID-19.

The chain recombines TRBV6-5 with TRBJ1-5, with unresolved D. The V gene lost 2 bases and the J gene lost 0 bases, with 8 bases spanning the gap. Germline assignment: CDR1 MNHEY and CDR2 SVGAGI. The CDR3 spans 15 residues. The CDR3 sequence is CASSYDWNSNQPQHF. The CDR3 DNA is TGTGCCAGCAGTTACGACTGGAATAGCAATCAGCCCCAGCATTTT.

This chain joins TRBV2 and TRBJ1-2; 12 nucleotides line up with TRBD1. CDR1 and CDR2 from the germline V gene are SNHLY and FYNNEI. Losses at the gene ends were 6 bases for V and 4 bases for J; bases not matched to a gene: 3. This CDR3 contains 14 residues. The CDR3 DNA reads TGTGCCAGCAGGGGGACAGGGGGCCGCTATGGCTACACCTTC. Translation gives CASRGTGGRYGYTF.

The J gene is TRBJ1-6, the V gene TRBV4-3; the D is unclear. This CDR3 has 15 residues. Germline-derived CDR1 and CDR2 are LGHNA and YSLEER. With 0 bases removed from V and 6 bases from J, the gap between germline ends came to 9 bases. The CDR3 coding sequence is TGCGCCAGCAGCCAAGAGGGCAGTCTTAATTCACCCCTCCACTTT. Amino acids: CASSQEGSLNSPLHF.

This clone was counted once. The CDR3 DNA reads TGTGCCGCCGGAATGGACGGGAGTTACAATGAGCAGTTCTTC. Protein: CAAGMDGSYNEQFF. The chain has TRBV27 and TRBJ2-1, with D possibly TRBD2 on 6 matching bases. Trimming left V 11 bases short and J 4 bases short, with 18 bases between. Germline V lookup: CDR1 MNHEY, CDR2 SMNVEV (reference sequence). This CDR3 region has 14 residues.

This clone was recorded once. V usage is TRBV6-5 and J usage is TRBJ1-6; D uncertain. From germline, CDR1 is MNHEY and CDR2 SVGAGI. Trimming took off 4 bases at V and 10 bases at J, with 14 bases between the two ends. The CDR3 contains 14 residues. The CDR3 DNA is TGTGCCAGCAGTTCCCCGGGAGAAAAGTCACCCCTCCACTTT. Translated: CASSSPGEKSPLHF.

Here the CDR3 reads CASFSDSLSGYTF. DNA for the CDR3: TGTGCCAGTTTCTCGGACAGTTTGTCTGGCTACACCTTC. The chain employs TRBV19 and TRBJ1-2; tentatively, D is TRBD1 (6 bases). The CDR3 is 13 residues long. V dropped 8 bases and J dropped 7 bases, with 17 bases sitting between them. Looked up from germline, CDR1 is LNHDA and CDR2 is SQIVND (reference sequence). Complete variable domain (other parts from reference TRBV19 and TRBJ1-2): DGGITQSPKYLFRKEGQNVTLSCEQNLNHDAMYWYRQDPGQGLRLIYYSQIVNDFQKGDIAEGYSVSREKKESFPLTVTSAQKNPTAFYLCASFSDSLSGYTFGSGTRLTVV.

This CDR3 reads CASSFGGLAGYTGELFF. The CDR3 coding sequence is TGTGCCAGCAGCTTTGGGGGACTAGCGGGGTACACCGGGGAGCTGTTTTTT. The chain employs TRBV11-2 and TRBJ2-2, with 13 nucleotides matching TRBD2. CDR3 size: 17 residues. From germline, CDR1 is SGHAT and CDR2 FQNNGV. The V gene end was trimmed by 3 bases and the J gene end by 3 bases; junction bases not matched to a gene: 4. Variable domain in full (rest from reference TRBV11-2 and TRBJ2-2): EAGVAQSPRYKIIEKRQSVAFWCNPISGHATLYWYQQILGQGPKLLIQFQNNGVVDDSQLPKDRFSAERLKGVDSTLKIQPAKLEDSAVYLCASSFGGLAGYTGELFFGEGSRLTVL.

The chain has TRBV19 and TRBJ1-5; no definite D call. Germline CDR1 reads LNHDA; CDR2 reads SQIVND (reference sequence). The CDR3 covers 14 residues. V shed 6 bases and J shed 4 bases, with 13 bases lying between them. In DNA form, the CDR3 reads TGTGCCAGTAGGTTCCGGGAGGAAAATCAGCCCCAGCATTTT. It codes for CASRFREENQPQHF.

This rearrangement joins TRBV5-1 to TRBJ1-4; 9 bases map to TRBD1. CDR3 size: 14 residues. Germline V gene lookup returns CDR1 SGHRS and CDR2 YFSETQ. J was trimmed by 11 bases and V by 3 bases; bases with no gene match: 8. The CDR3 coding sequence is TGCGCCAGCAGCTATGTCCGGGACAGGGTGAAACTGTTTTTT. Its translation is CASSYVRDRVKLFF. The full variable domain, completed using reference TRBV5-1 and TRBJ1-4, is KAGVTQTPRYLIKTRGQQVTLSCSPISGHRSVSWYQQTPGQGLQFLFEYFSETQRNKGNFPGRFSGRQFSNSRSEMNVSTLELGDSALYLCASSYVRDRVKLFFGSGTQLSVL.

This chain uses TRBV2 with TRBJ1-6; D perhaps matches TRBD1 (6 bases). V lost 6 bases and J lost 8, with 14 bases in between. Germline CDR1 is SNHLY and CDR2 is FYNNEI. The CDR3 spans 14 residues. CDR3 loop: CASSLDRPHSPLHF. CDR3 nucleotide sequence: TGTGCCAGCAGCTTAGACAGGCCTCATTCACCCCTCCACTTT.

This chain links TRBV5-1 with TRBJ2-7, with D perhaps matching TRBD1 (5 bases). From germline, CDR1 is SGHRS and CDR2 YFSETQ. V was shortened by 4 bases and J by 5 bases, with 10 bases between the two germline ends. This CDR3 is 12 amino acids long. CDR3 sequence (DNA): TGCGCCAGCAGCATTTCGACAGACGAGCAGTACTTC. This encodes CASSISTDEQYF.